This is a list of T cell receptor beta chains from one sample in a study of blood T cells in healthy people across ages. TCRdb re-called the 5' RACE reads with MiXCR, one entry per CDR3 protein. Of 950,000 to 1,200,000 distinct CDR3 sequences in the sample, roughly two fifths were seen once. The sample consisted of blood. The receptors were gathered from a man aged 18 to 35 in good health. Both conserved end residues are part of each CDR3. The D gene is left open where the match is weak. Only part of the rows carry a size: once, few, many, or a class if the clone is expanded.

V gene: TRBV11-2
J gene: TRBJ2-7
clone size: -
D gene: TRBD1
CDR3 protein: CASSPNRGSYEQHF
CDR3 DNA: TGTGCCAGCAGCCCGAACAGGGGATCCTACGAGCAGCACTTC

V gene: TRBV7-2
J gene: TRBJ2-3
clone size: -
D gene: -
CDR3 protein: CASSVNPGSDTQYF
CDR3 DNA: TGTGCCAGCAGCGTGAACCCGGGGTCAGATACGCAGTATTTT

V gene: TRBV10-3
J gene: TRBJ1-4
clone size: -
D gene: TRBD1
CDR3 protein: CATRTGVSTNEKLFF
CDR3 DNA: TGTGCCACCCGGACAGGGGTATCGACTAATGAAAAACTGTTTTTT

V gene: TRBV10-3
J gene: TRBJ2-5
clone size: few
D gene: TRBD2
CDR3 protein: CAISPGTSEEAQYF
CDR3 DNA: TGTGCCATCAGCCCCGGGACTAGTGAAGAGGCCCAGTACTTC

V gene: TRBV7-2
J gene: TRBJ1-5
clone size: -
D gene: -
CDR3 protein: CASTLYPNQPQHF
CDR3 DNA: TGTGCCAGCACCCTCTATCCCAATCAGCCCCAGCATTTT

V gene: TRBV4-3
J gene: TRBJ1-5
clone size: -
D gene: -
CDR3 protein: CASSQDSNNQPQHF
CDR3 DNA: TGCGCCAGCAGCCAAGATTCGAACAATCAGCCCCAGCATTTT

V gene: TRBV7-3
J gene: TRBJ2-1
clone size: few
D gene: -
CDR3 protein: CASSAGGTYNEQFF
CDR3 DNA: TGTGCCAGCAGCGCCGGGGGTACCTACAATGAGCAGTTCTTC

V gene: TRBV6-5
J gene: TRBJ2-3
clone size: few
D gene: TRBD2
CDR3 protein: CASSGGGASTDTQYF
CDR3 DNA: TGTGCCAGCAGTGGCGGGGGGGCTAGCACAGATACGCAGTATTTT

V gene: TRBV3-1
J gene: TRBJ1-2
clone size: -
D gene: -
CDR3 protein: CASSQAETYGYTF
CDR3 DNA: TGTGCCAGCAGCCAAGCGGAAACTTATGGCTACACCTTC

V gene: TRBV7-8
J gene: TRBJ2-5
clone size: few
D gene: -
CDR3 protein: CASSLLGRETQYF
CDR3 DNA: TGTGCCAGCAGCTTATTAGGGCGAGAGACCCAGTACTTC

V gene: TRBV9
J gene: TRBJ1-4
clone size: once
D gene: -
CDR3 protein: CASSVATRTNEKLFF
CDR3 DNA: TGTGCCAGCAGCGTAGCTACGAGAACTAATGAAAAACTGTTTTTT

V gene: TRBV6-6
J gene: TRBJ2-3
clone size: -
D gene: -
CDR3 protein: CASSSRDTHNGDTRYF
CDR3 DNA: TGTGCCAGCAGTTCTCGTGACACTCACAACGGGGATACGCGGTATTTT

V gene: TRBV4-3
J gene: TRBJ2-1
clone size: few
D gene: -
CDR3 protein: CASSQDTDRDEQFF
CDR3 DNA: TGCGCCAGCAGCCAAGATACGGATCGGGATGAGCAGTTCTTC

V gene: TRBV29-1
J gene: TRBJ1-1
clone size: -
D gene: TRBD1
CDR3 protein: CSTGQAEGTEAFF
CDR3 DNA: TGCAGCACGGGACAGGCTGAGGGCACTGAAGCTTTCTTT

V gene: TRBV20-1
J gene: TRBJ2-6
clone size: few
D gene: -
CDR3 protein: CSARVGAVGANVLTF
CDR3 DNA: TGCAGTGCTAGAGTAGGGGCTGTCGGGGCCAACGTCCTGACTTTC

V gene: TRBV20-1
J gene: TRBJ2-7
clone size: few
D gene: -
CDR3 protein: CSARRLSTYEQYF
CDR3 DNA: TGCAGTGCTAGAAGGCTGTCCACCTACGAGCAGTACTTC

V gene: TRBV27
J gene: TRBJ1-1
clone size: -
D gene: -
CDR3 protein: CASRQGSYEAFF
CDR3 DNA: TGTGCCAGCAGGCAGGGTTCATACGAAGCTTTCTTT

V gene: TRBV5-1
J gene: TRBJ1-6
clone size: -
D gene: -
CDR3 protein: CASSSIGADFNSPLHF
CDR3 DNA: TGCGCCAGCAGCTCCATCGGAGCAGATTTTAATTCACCCCTCCACTTT

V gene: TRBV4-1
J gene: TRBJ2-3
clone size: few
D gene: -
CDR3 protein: CASSQYGGPESGDTQYF
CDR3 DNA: TGCGCCAGCAGCCAGTACGGGGGACCTGAGTCTGGAGATACGCAGTATTTT

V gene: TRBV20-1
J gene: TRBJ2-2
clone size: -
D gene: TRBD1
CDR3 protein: CSASTPGQGSTGELFF
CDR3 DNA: TGCAGTGCATCCACTCCGGGACAGGGGTCCACCGGGGAGCTGTTTTTT

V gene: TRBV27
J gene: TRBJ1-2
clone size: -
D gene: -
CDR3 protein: CASSQRYRALSNYGYTF
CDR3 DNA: TGTGCCAGCAGTCAGCGCTACAGGGCACTCTCTAACTATGGCTACACCTTC

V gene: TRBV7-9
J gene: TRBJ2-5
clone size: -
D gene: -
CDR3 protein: CASSLARTKRQETQYF
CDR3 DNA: TGTGCCAGCAGCTTAGCGAGGACAAAGCGCCAAGAGACCCAGTACTTC

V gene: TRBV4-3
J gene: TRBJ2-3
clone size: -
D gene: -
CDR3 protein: CASSQGTGPNTDTRYF
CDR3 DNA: TGCGCCAGCAGCCAAGGGACGGGGCCAAACACAGATACGCGGTATTTT

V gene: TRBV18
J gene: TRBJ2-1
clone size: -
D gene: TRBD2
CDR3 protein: CASSPGSLAGEQFF
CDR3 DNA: TGTGCCAGCTCACCGGGCTCCTTAGCGGGTGAGCAGTTCTTC

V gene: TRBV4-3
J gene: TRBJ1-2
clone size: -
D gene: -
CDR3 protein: CASSQEWSYGYTF
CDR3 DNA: TGCGCCAGCAGCCAAGAGTGGAGCTATGGCTACACCTTC

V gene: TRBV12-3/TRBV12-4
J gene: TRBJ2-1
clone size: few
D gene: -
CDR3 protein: CASSLHDWRGYNEQFF
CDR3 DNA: TGTGCCAGCAGTTTACACGACTGGCGGGGATACAATGAGCAGTTCTTC

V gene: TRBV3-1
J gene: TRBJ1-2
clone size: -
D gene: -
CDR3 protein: CASSQVTAYGYTF
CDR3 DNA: TGTGCCAGCAGCCAAGTGACCGCCTATGGCTACACCTTC

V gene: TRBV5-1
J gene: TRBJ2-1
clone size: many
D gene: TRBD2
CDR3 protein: CASSLTSAGYNEQFF
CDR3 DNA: TGCGCCAGCAGCTTGACTAGCGCGGGTTACAATGAGCAGTTCTTC